This TCR beta chain originates from a study of blood T cell repertoires in COVID-19. Turning to the study itself: Sources were T cells, B-cell-depleted T cells, or PBMCs; the material itself was cDNA or gDNA.

V dropped 5 bases and J dropped 6 bases, with 16 bases sitting between them. CDR1 and CDR2 from the germline V gene are SGHTA and FQGNSA. The CDR3 has 15 amino acids. Authors' analysis steps: Amplification from reference gene primers served as the basis for estimated nucleated cell counts. Generated by immunoSEQ multiplex PCR, the TCRdb table keeps only in-frame clones and is missing some. The DNA was the basis for D and trimming; V, J and clone size are from that table. The table records under 100,000 clones, about 73% of them present only once. This clone was observed at least ten times. Seattle enrolled patients during active infection and tracked them longitudinally.

This receptor was identified in a man in his 60s with COVID-19, enrolled during active disease. Sequencing was carried out using peripheral blood. The J gene is TRBJ1-4, the V gene TRBV7-2; perhaps TRBD1 as D (5 bases). In DNA form, the CDR3 reads TGTGCCAGCAGCCCAGAATTCGACAGCTATGAAAAACTGTTTTTT. Translated: CASSPEFDSYEKLFF.